One and the same sample provided the 26 T cell receptor beta chains below, sequenced in a study of blood T cell repertoires in COVID-19. Only in-frame clones appear in the TCRdb table, and some are missing; sequencing was by immunoSEQ multiplex PCR. The table lists 350,000 to 400,000 clones, approximately 90% of them singletons. Source material: PBMCs or T cells enriched from blood (not recorded which). The receptors come from a woman in her thirties or forties who had been exposed to COVID-19.

The rearrangement joins TRBV30 to TRBJ2-1; 11 nucleotides align to TRBD1. The CDR3 contains 16 residues. With V trimmed by 2 bases and J by 7 bases, 10 bases remained unmatched. Germline loops: CDR1 GTSNPN, CDR2 SVGIG (reference sequence). CDR3 region: CAWSPGTGGRQNEQFF. The CDR3 DNA reads TGTGCCTGGAGTCCCGGGACAGGGGGTAGACAAAATGAGCAGTTCTTC. Full variable domain (outside the CDR3, taken from reference TRBV30 and TRBJ2-1): SQTIHQWPATLVQPVGSPLSLECTVEGTSNPNLYWYRQAAGRGLQLLFYSVGIGQISSEVPQNLSASRPQDRQFILSSKKLLLSDSGFYLCAWSPGTGGRQNEQFFGPGTRLTVL.

The chain couples TRBV30 to TRBJ2-7; the match to TRBD1 covers 10 bases. Looked up from germline, CDR1 is GTSNPN and CDR2 is SVGIG (reference sequence). This CDR3 is 14 amino acids long. V lost 5 bases, J lost 5 bases, and 9 bases stayed unmatched. The CDR3 is CAWGPGQGRHEQYF. CDR3 coding DNA: TGTGCCTGGGGACCGGGACAGGGGAGACACGAGCAGTACTTC.

V and J are TRBV19 and TRBJ2-3; D is undetermined. This CDR3 spans 12 amino acids. Germline V CDR1 and CDR2: LNHDA, SQIVND (reference sequence). Deletions cut 4 bases from V and 4 bases from J, with 6 bases between. CDR3 in DNA: TGTGCCAGTAGTACCATAGCAGATACGCAGTATTTT. Its translation: CASSTIADTQYF.

This clone has more than one count but fewer than ten. CDR3 sequence reads: CASSKGTVNNSPLHF. In nucleotides, the CDR3 is TGTGCCAGTAGTAAGGGGACAGTAAATAATTCACCCCTCCACTTT. The V gene is TRBV19, the J gene TRBJ1-6, with TRBD1 matching 7 bases. The CDR3 spans 15 residues. Germline CDR1 LNHDA, CDR2 SQIVND (reference sequence). Germline trimming cut 4 bases from V and 5 bases from J; bases unmatched to any gene: 5.

This sequence joins TRBV3-1 (or the pseudogene TRBV3-2) and TRBJ2-3, with a possible D match to TRBD2 (6 bases). This CDR3 comprises 17 residues. Germline V gene lookup returns CDR1 LGHDT and CDR2 YNNKEL (reference sequence). V lost 4 bases and J 0 bases, leaving 17 bases between the germline ends. In DNA, the CDR3 is TGTGCCAGCAGCCGACGGCTCGCCGGGACTAGCACAGATACGCAGTATTTT. Its translation is CASSRRLAGTSTDTQYF.

The rearrangement links TRBV9 to TRBJ1-1, with D uncertain. The CDR3 length is 13 residues. Germline V CDR1 and CDR2: SGDLS, YYNGEE. V dropped 3 bases and J dropped 3 bases, with 9 bases sitting between them. The chain's CDR3 is CASSANVYTEAFF. CDR3 sequence (DNA): TGTGCCAGCAGCGCAAATGTGTACACTGAAGCTTTCTTT. Together with reference TRBV9 and TRBJ1-1, the CDR3 gives the full variable domain: DSGVTQTPKHLITATGQRVTLRCSPRSGDLSVYWYQQSLDQGLQFLIQYYNGEERAKGNILERFSAQQFPDLHSELNLSSLELGDSALYFCASSANVYTEAFFGQGTRLTVV.

V gene TRBV2 combines with J gene TRBJ2-5; 9 positions agree with TRBD2. V lost 9 bases, J lost 5 bases, and 7 bases stayed unmatched. Germline V gives CDR1 SNHLY, CDR2 FYNNEI. This CDR3 contains 13 residues. CDR3 coding DNA: TGTGCCAGTGGCGGGAGGGCCGGGGAGACCCAGTACTTC. This gives the protein CASGGRAGETQYF.

This chain connects TRBV6-5 to TRBJ2-7; D ambiguous. The germline V gene encodes CDR1 MNHEY and CDR2 SVGAGI. Trimming left V 2 bases short and J 1 base short, with 12 bases between. The CDR3 has 15 residues. CDR3 nucleotide sequence: TGTGCCAGCAGTTACGAACGCGGCCTTTCCTACGAGCAGTACTTC. It specifies CASSYERGLSYEQYF.

The V gene is TRBV29-1, the J gene TRBJ1-5; D uncertain. The CDR3 has 13 residues. Germline V gene sequence: CDR1 SQVTM, CDR2 ANQGSEA. V lost 4 bases and J lost 2, with 9 bases in between. CDR3 DNA sequence: TGCAGCGTTGCGGAGGGAGGCAATCAGCCCCAGCATTTT. Translating it yields CSVAEGGNQPQHF. Full variable domain (rest looked up from reference TRBV29-1 and TRBJ1-5): SAVISQKPSRDICQRGTSLTIQCQVDSQVTMMFWYRQQPGQSLTLIATANQGSEATYESGFVIDKFPISRPNLTFSTLTVSNMSPEDSSIYLCSVAEGGNQPQHFGDGTRLSIL.

The chain couples TRBV27 to TRBJ1-2; 7 bases are shared with TRBD1. Germline V gene data show CDR1 as MNHEY and CDR2 as SMNVEV (reference sequence). V trimming: 5 bases; J trimming: 4 bases; junction bases outside the gene matches: 13. The length of the CDR3 is 16 residues. CDR3 nucleotides: TGTGCCAGCAGTCGTGGACAGAGGGGGCCGTCCTATGGCTACACCTTC. It translates to CASSRGQRGPSYGYTF.

V usage is TRBV7-8 and J usage is TRBJ1-5, with 7 bases lining up with TRBD1. Per germline, CDR1 SGHVS and CDR2 FQNEAQ. CDR3 length equals 15 residues. V lost 0 bases, J lost 6 bases, and 5 bases stayed unmatched. The CDR3 DNA is TGTGCCAGCAGCTTAGCGTCGGGGACAGTTCAGCCCCAGCATTTT. It yields the protein CASSLASGTVQPQHF.

V usage is TRBV21-1 and J usage is TRBJ1-5. TRBV21-1 is recorded as a pseudogene. The CDR3 length is 15 residues. CDR3 in DNA: TGTGCCAGCAGCAAAGTGGTACGGAGCAATCAGCCCCAGCATTTT. Residues: CASSKVVRSNQPQHF.

CDR3 nucleotide sequence: TGTGCCACCAGTGATTCCAGAGCACTAGCGGGACGATACGAGCAGTACTTC. It translates to CATSDSRALAGRYEQYF. The chain links TRBV24-1 to TRBJ2-7, with TRBD2 matching over 10 bases. This CDR3 has 17 residues. Losses at the gene ends were 2 bases for V and 4 bases for J; bases not matched to a gene: 10. From germline, CDR1 is KGHDR and CDR2 SFDVKD.

The chain uses TRBV6-2 or TRBV6-3 and TRBJ2-3; 14 bases align to TRBD2. Germline assignment: CDR1 MNHEY and CDR2 SVGEGT. The J segment lost 0 bases and the V segment lost 2 bases, leaving 13 bases of the junction unmatched. CDR3 length: 21 amino acids. CDR3 sequence (DNA): TGTGCCAGCAGTTACCCCGGACTAGCGGGAGGCCGATTCTCTAGCACAGATACGCAGTATTTT. It specifies CASSYPGLAGGRFSSTDTQYF.

This clone came up once. V and J are TRBV27 and TRBJ1-2, with TRBD1 matching 7 bases. The CDR3 runs 15 residues. CDR1 is MNHEY, CDR2 SMNVEV, per germline (reference sequence). The ends lost 2 bases at V and 2 bases at J; junction bases unmatched: 5. The CDR3 protein is CASSLTGAGNYGYTF. The CDR3 DNA follows: TGTGCCAGCAGTTTAACAGGGGCGGGCAACTATGGCTACACCTTC.

This chain joins TRBV7-9 and TRBJ2-5; D is ambiguous. Germline V gene sequence: CDR1 SEHNR, CDR2 FQNEAQ (reference sequence). This CDR3 spans 12 amino acids. The V end lost 5 bases, the J end lost 4 bases, and 8 bases lay between the germline ends. In nucleotides, the CDR3 is TGTGCCAGCAGCCCTAGTCTAGAGACCCAGTACTTC. Its translation: CASSPSLETQYF.

This sequence joins TRBV29-1 and TRBJ1-4, with TRBD1 identical over 8 bases. This CDR3 spans 15 amino acids. CDR1 and CDR2 from the germline V gene are SQVTM and ANQGSEA. V dropped 4 bases and J dropped 0; count of bases not matched to a gene: 4. In DNA, the CDR3 is TGCAGCGTTGGATTACAGGGGGCAACTAATGAAAAACTGTTTTTT. Residues: CSVGLQGATNEKLFF.

This sequence joins TRBV2 and TRBJ2-3, with 8 bases lining up with TRBD2. In germline, CDR1 is SNHLY, CDR2 FYNNEI. V was pared by 6 bases and J by 0 bases, with 2 bases of the junction left unmatched. This CDR3 is 14 amino acids long. Here the CDR3 DNA reads TGTGCCAGCAGAACGGGGGGGAGCACAGATACGCAGTATTTT. Amino acid sequence: CASRTGGSTDTQYF.

The chain uses TRBV25-1 and TRBJ1-1; D ambiguous. CDR3 length: 13 residues. Germline V gene data show CDR1 as MGHDK and CDR2 as SYGVNS. Trimming removed 8 bases at V and 3 bases at J, with 13 bases between. This CDR3 is CASSVPGYTEAFF. In DNA form, the CDR3 reads TGTGCCAGCTCCGTCCCGGGTTACACTGAAGCTTTCTTT.

V usage is TRBV12-3 or TRBV12-4 and J usage is TRBJ2-7; unclear D gene. The CDR3 spans 13 residues. Trimming stripped 3 bases from V and 3 bases from J, with 9 bases between. CDR3 residues: CASSLGLHYEQYF. The CDR3 DNA reads as TGTGCCAGCAGTTTGGGCCTACACTACGAGCAGTACTTC.

The J gene is TRBJ2-7, the V gene TRBV2, with 8 bases matching TRBD1. CDR3 length equals 14 residues. Germline V gene lookup returns CDR1 SNHLY and CDR2 FYNNEI. V was clipped by 7 bases and J by 3 bases; unmatched bases: 8. This CDR3 reads CASIPPGQGYEQYF. In DNA form, the CDR3 reads TGTGCCAGCATCCCCCCCGGACAGGGCTACGAGCAGTACTTC.

The chain employs TRBV10-3 and TRBJ2-7; 10 nucleotides agree with TRBD1. The trim removed 4 bases at V and 3 bases at J, leaving 3 bases unmatched. This CDR3 has 14 amino acids. Germline V gene lookup returns CDR1 ENHRY and CDR2 SYGVKD. The CDR3 region is CAISVGTGVYEQYF. CDR3 sequence (DNA): TGTGCCATCAGTGTCGGGACAGGGGTCTACGAGCAGTACTTC.

The chain combines TRBV19 with TRBJ1-2; D may be TRBD1 (6 bases). The length of the CDR3 is 12 residues. In germline, CDR1 is LNHDA, CDR2 SQIVND (reference sequence). V shed 4 bases and J shed 8 bases, with 11 bases lying between them. The CDR3 reads CASSKDRIGYTF. In DNA, the CDR3 is TGTGCCAGTAGTAAAGACAGGATAGGCTACACCTTC.

The CDR3: CASRTGTGFEAFF. The CDR3 coding sequence is TGTGCCAGCAGAACAGGGACAGGCTTTGAAGCTTTCTTT. The J gene is TRBJ1-1, the V gene TRBV7-9; TRBD1 matches 8 bases. The V and J ends lost 6 bases and 7 bases, in that order; junction bases with no gene match: 7. CDR3 length equals 13 residues. The V gene's germline CDR1 is SEHNR and CDR2 FQNEAQ (reference sequence). Using reference TRBV7-9 and TRBJ1-1 for the parts outside the CDR3, the full variable domain is DTGVSQNPRHKITKRGQNVTFRCDPISEHNRLYWYRQTLGQGPEFLTYFQNEAQLEKSRLLSDRFSAERPKGSFSTLEIQRTEQGDSAMYLCASRTGTGFEAFFGQGTRLTVV.

This clone has only a few counts. The V call is TRBV19, the J call TRBJ1-4; D unclear. The CDR3 loop spans 16 amino acids. V shed 6 bases and J shed 3 bases, with 17 bases lying between them. CDR1 LNHDA and CDR2 SQIVND come from the germline V gene (reference sequence). The CDR3 nucleotides are TGTGCCAGTAGGGACCAGCCGAGGAGGGCTAATGAAAAACTGTTTTTT. Amino acid sequence: CASRDQPRRANEKLFF.

The rearrangement joins TRBV7-8 to TRBJ1-4, with no clear D. This CDR3 is built from 16 residues. V was shortened by 5 bases and J by 0 bases, with 13 bases between the two germline ends. In germline, CDR1 is SGHVS, CDR2 FQNEAQ. This chain's CDR3 is CASSRETGATNEKLFF. The CDR3 DNA sequence: TGTGCCAGCAGCCGAGAGACGGGAGCAACTAATGAAAAACTGTTTTTT.